This is a list of T cell receptor beta chains from one sample in a study of CD8+ T cells in alopecia areata. Libraries were prepared by immunoSEQ multiplex PCR; TCRdb keeps only in-frame clonotypes and omits some of them. The sample carries around 250,000 clones, about 68% recorded once. Specimen: CD4+ T cells sorted from blood, collected at week 0. The receptors were gathered from a human donor with alopecia areata. The CDR3 runs from the conserved cysteine through the conserved F or W. D genes are given only for firm matches. The listing skips clone size in some rows; elsewhere it reads once, few, many or a size class.

V gene: TRBV18; J gene: TRBJ2-7; D gene: -; clone size: -; CDR3 DNA: TGTGCCAGCTCACCAGCGGGGAGCTCCTACGAGCAGTACTTC; CDR3 protein: CASSPAGSSYEQYF
V gene: TRBV6-1; J gene: TRBJ1-1; D gene: -; clone size: few; CDR3 DNA: TGTGCCAGCAGTCTTGGGAGAGCAGGTGAAGCTTTCTTT; CDR3 protein: CASSLGRAGEAFF
V gene: TRBV7-3; J gene: TRBJ2-1; D gene: TRBD2; clone size: few; CDR3 DNA: TGTGCCAGCAGCCCGGGACTAGCGGGGCAAAATGAGCAGTTCTTC; CDR3 protein: CASSPGLAGQNEQFF
V gene: TRBV29-1; J gene: TRBJ2-3; D gene: -; clone size: -; CDR3 DNA: TGCAGCGTCCATGGAGGGGCAGATACGCAGTATTTT; CDR3 protein: CSVHGGADTQYF
V gene: TRBV29-1; J gene: TRBJ1-4; D gene: -; clone size: -; CDR3 DNA: TGCAGCGTTGTCGAGAATGAAAAACTGTTTTTT; CDR3 protein: CSVVENEKLFF
V gene: TRBV30; J gene: TRBJ1-1; D gene: -; clone size: -; CDR3 DNA: TGTGCCTGGAGCGAGACAGTGAACACTGAAGCTTTCTTT; CDR3 protein: CAWSETVNTEAFF
V gene: TRBV25-1; J gene: TRBJ2-3; D gene: -; clone size: -; CDR3 DNA: TGTGCCAGCAGTGAATATCCAAGCACAGATACGCAGTATTTT; CDR3 protein: CASSEYPSTDTQYF
V gene: TRBV29-1; J gene: TRBJ1-2; D gene: TRBD1; clone size: few; CDR3 DNA: TGCAGCGTTTGGACAGGGGGCAACGCTGGCTACACCTTC; CDR3 protein: CSVWTGGNAGYTF
V gene: TRBV6-5; J gene: TRBJ2-1; D gene: -; clone size: -; CDR3 DNA: TGTGCCAGCAGTTTAGTTGATCGGGAGTTCTTC; CDR3 protein: CASSLVDREFF
V gene: TRBV28; J gene: TRBJ2-7; D gene: -; clone size: -; CDR3 DNA: TGTGCCAGCAGTGTCAGGGGAAACGAGCAGTACTTC; CDR3 protein: CASSVRGNEQYF
V gene: TRBV29-1; J gene: TRBJ2-1; D gene: -; clone size: -; CDR3 DNA: TGCAGCGTTGACCGTGGGGCAGAGCAGTTCTTC; CDR3 protein: CSVDRGAEQFF
V gene: TRBV4-1; J gene: TRBJ2-1; D gene: TRBD1; clone size: -; CDR3 DNA: TGCGCCAGCAGCCCCCCGACAGGGAGCTCCTACAATGAGCAGTTCTTC; CDR3 protein: CASSPPTGSSYNEQFF
V gene: TRBV9; J gene: TRBJ1-1; D gene: -; clone size: -; CDR3 DNA: TGTGCCAGCAGCGGGGGTCTGAACACTGAAGCTTTCTTT; CDR3 protein: CASSGGLNTEAFF
V gene: TRBV6-6; J gene: TRBJ1-5; D gene: -; clone size: -; CDR3 DNA: TGTGCCAGCAGTCAAGTGGGCAATCAGCCCCAGCATTTT; CDR3 protein: CASSQVGNQPQHF
V gene: TRBV10-3; J gene: TRBJ2-1; D gene: TRBD2; clone size: -; CDR3 DNA: TGTGCCACCTGGGGACTAGCGGGGAGGGGAAATGAGCAGTTCTTC; CDR3 protein: CATWGLAGRGNEQFF
V gene: TRBV7-9; J gene: TRBJ1-2; D gene: -; clone size: -; CDR3 DNA: TGTGCCAGCAGCCCAGGGACCGAACGCTACACCTTC; CDR3 protein: CASSPGTERYTF
V gene: TRBV2; J gene: TRBJ2-3; D gene: TRBD1; clone size: -; CDR3 DNA: TGTGCCAGCAGGAGAACAGGGGTCTTCCCAGATACGCAGTATTTT; CDR3 protein: CASRRTGVFPDTQYF
V gene: TRBV6-5; J gene: TRBJ2-5; D gene: TRBD1; clone size: once; CDR3 DNA: TGTGCCAGCAGCGGGACAGGGGGCGCGGAGACCCAGTACTTC; CDR3 protein: CASSGTGGAETQYF
V gene: TRBV2; J gene: TRBJ1-2; D gene: TRBD1; clone size: -; CDR3 DNA: TGTGCCAGCAGAACAGGGGGCGCGAAGAACACCTTC; CDR3 protein: CASRTGGAKNTF
V gene: TRBV29-1; J gene: TRBJ2-7; D gene: -; clone size: few; CDR3 DNA: TGCAGCGTCCAAAGGACAGTAGACTTACCCGAGCAGTACTTC; CDR3 protein: CSVQRTVDLPEQYF
V gene: TRBV7-3; J gene: TRBJ2-1; D gene: TRBD2; clone size: -; CDR3 DNA: TGTGCCAGCAGCTTGTTTACGGGACTAGGTTACAATGAGCAGTTCTTC; CDR3 protein: CASSLFTGLGYNEQFF
V gene: TRBV9; J gene: TRBJ2-7; D gene: TRBD1; clone size: -; CDR3 DNA: TGTGCCAGCAGCAAAGGACAGGTTTCCTACGAGCAGTACTTC; CDR3 protein: CASSKGQVSYEQYF
V gene: TRBV30; J gene: TRBJ1-1; D gene: -; clone size: few; CDR3 DNA: TGTGCCTGGAGTGTTAGGGGGAATGAAGCTTTCTTT; CDR3 protein: CAWSVRGNEAFF
V gene: TRBV29-1; J gene: TRBJ1-3; D gene: -; clone size: -; CDR3 DNA: TGCAGCATCCCGGGCTTCGGAAACACCATATATTTT; CDR3 protein: CSIPGFGNTIYF
V gene: TRBV7-2; J gene: TRBJ2-5; D gene: TRBD2; clone size: -; CDR3 DNA: TGTGCCAGCAGCCCTAGCGGGGGGTACCAAGAGACCCAGTACTTC; CDR3 protein: CASSPSGGYQETQYF
V gene: TRBV30; J gene: TRBJ1-2; D gene: -; clone size: -; CDR3 DNA: TGTGCCTGGAGAGCGGGAGGCTACACCTTC; CDR3 protein: CAWRAGGYTF
V gene: TRBV27; J gene: TRBJ2-5; D gene: TRBD1; clone size: -; CDR3 DNA: TGTGCCAGCAGTATGACAGGGTTGGAGACCCAGTACTTC; CDR3 protein: CASSMTGLETQYF
V gene: TRBV30; J gene: TRBJ1-2; D gene: TRBD1; clone size: -; CDR3 DNA: TGTGCCTGGAGTGGACCCGGACAGGGGGCGGAGGGCTACACCTTC; CDR3 protein: CAWSGPGQGAEGYTF
V gene: TRBV29-1; J gene: TRBJ2-2; D gene: -; clone size: few; CDR3 DNA: TGCAGCGTTGTAGGGGAAAACACCGGGGAGCTGTTTTTT; CDR3 protein: CSVVGENTGELFF
V gene: TRBV25-1; J gene: TRBJ2-3; D gene: -; clone size: -; CDR3 DNA: TGTGCCAGCAGGGGGCATACGCAGTATTTT; CDR3 protein: CASRGHTQYF
V gene: TRBV29-1; J gene: TRBJ2-5; D gene: TRBD2; clone size: -; CDR3 DNA: TGCAGCGCTACTACTAGCGGGGGCGAGACCCAGTACTTC; CDR3 protein: CSATTSGGETQYF
V gene: TRBV6-5; J gene: TRBJ2-2; D gene: -; clone size: few; CDR3 DNA: TGTGCCAGCAAGAAGGGGGGAGACACCGGGGAGCTGTTTTTT; CDR3 protein: CASKKGGDTGELFF
V gene: TRBV2; J gene: TRBJ2-5; D gene: TRBD1; clone size: -; CDR3 DNA: TGTGCCAGCACGGACAGGTTCCAAGAGACCCAGTACTTC; CDR3 protein: CASTDRFQETQYF
V gene: TRBV29-1; J gene: TRBJ1-1; D gene: -; clone size: -; CDR3 DNA: TGCAGCGTTTCCCCAGGGGACACTGAAGCTTTCTTT; CDR3 protein: CSVSPGDTEAFF
V gene: TRBV29-1; J gene: TRBJ2-1; D gene: TRBD2; clone size: -; CDR3 DNA: TGCAGCGTGGTCGGACTAGCGGTTAACAATGAGCAGTTCTTC; CDR3 protein: CSVVGLAVNNEQFF
V gene: TRBV30; J gene: TRBJ2-4; D gene: -; clone size: -; CDR3 DNA: TGTGCCTGGAGTGTGTGGGGAGCCAAAAACATTCAGTACTTC; CDR3 protein: CAWSVWGAKNIQYF
V gene: TRBV30; J gene: TRBJ2-4; D gene: TRBD2; clone size: -; CDR3 DNA: TGTGCCTGGGCTAGCGGGGTAAACCTAGCCAAAAACATTCAGTACTTC; CDR3 protein: CAWASGVNLAKNIQYF
V gene: TRBV5-6; J gene: TRBJ2-2; D gene: TRBD1; clone size: -; CDR3 DNA: TGTGCCAGCAGCGTGACAGGGTTGGCCGGGGAGCTGTTTTTT; CDR3 protein: CASSVTGLAGELFF
V gene: TRBV7-2; J gene: TRBJ2-3; D gene: -; clone size: -; CDR3 DNA: TGTGCCAGCAGCTTGATCCGCCCCCTCGACGCAGATACGCAGTATTTT; CDR3 protein: CASSLIRPLDADTQYF
V gene: TRBV7-9; J gene: TRBJ2-7; D gene: TRBD1; clone size: -; CDR3 DNA: TGTGCCAGCAACCAGTTGGCGGGACAGGGAGACGAGCAGTACTTC; CDR3 protein: CASNQLAGQGDEQYF
V gene: TRBV7-2; J gene: TRBJ2-1; D gene: -; clone size: few; CDR3 DNA: TGTGCCAGCAGCTTTCAGAGCTCCTACAATGAGCAGTTCTTC; CDR3 protein: CASSFQSSYNEQFF
V gene: TRBV29-1; J gene: TRBJ2-5; D gene: TRBD2; clone size: -; CDR3 DNA: TGCAGCGCTTTCCAGCGGGGGACCCAAGAGACCCAGTACTTC; CDR3 protein: CSAFQRGTQETQYF